This TCR beta chain was sequenced in a study of blood T cell repertoires in COVID-19. The wider study: The study drew acute and convalescent COVID-19 samples from the United States, Italy and Spain. Sources were T cells, B-cell-depleted T cells, or PBMCs; the material itself was cDNA or gDNA.

The ends were cut back, 9 bases at V and 6 bases at J, with 20 bases in the middle. The CDR3 loop spans 15 amino acids. CDR1 is WNHNN and CDR2 is SYGVQD in the germline V gene (reference sequence). Per the study methods: Amplification with reference gene primers provided the estimates of nucleated cell counts. Sequencing used immunoSEQ multiplex PCR; TCRdb keeps in-frame clones, though not all of them. The DNA was the basis for D and trimming; V, J and clone size are from that table. Of over 65,000 clones in the sample, about nine tenths were seen once. The rearrangement links TRBV10-1 to TRBJ2-2, with D possibly matching TRBD1 (6 bases). What was sequenced was peripheral blood. This TCR was recovered from a human donor in a cohort sampled during active COVID-19. CDR3 sequence reads: CARRRFYRVPGELFF. Written as DNA, the CDR3 is TGCGCCAGGAGACGATTTTACAGGGTCCCCGGGGAGCTGTTTTTT.